This is a list of T cell receptor beta chains from one sample in a study of T cells after yellow fever vaccination. TCRdb processed the 5' RACE reads anew with MiXCR; each CDR3 protein has one entry. This table holds around 340,000 distinct CDR3 sequences, under 15% found once. This specimen was CD4+ T cells sorted from PBMCs, taken 15 days after the yellow fever booster vaccination. These receptors were obtained from a man aged 18-30 years who received the YFV17D yellow fever vaccine. The CDR3 runs from the conserved cysteine through the conserved F or W. The D gene is left open where the match is weak. Size is omitted from some rows. Given values are once, few, many or a class for expanded clones.

D gene: NA; clone size: NA; J gene: TRBJ1-1; V gene: TRBV12-3/TRBV12-4; CDR3 protein: CASSSYDKNTEAFF; CDR3 DNA: TGTGCCAGCAGTTCCTACGACAAGAACACTGAAGCTTTCTTT
D gene: TRBD1; clone size: NA; J gene: TRBJ2-7; V gene: TRBV5-1; CDR3 protein: CASSFGTVSSYEQYF; CDR3 DNA: TGCGCCAGCAGCTTTGGGACAGTTAGCTCCTACGAGCAGTACTTC
D gene: NA; clone size: NA; J gene: TRBJ1-1; V gene: TRBV24-1; CDR3 protein: CATSETGGTEAFF; CDR3 DNA: TGTGCCACCAGTGAGACGGGGGGCACTGAAGCTTTCTTT
D gene: TRBD1; clone size: few; J gene: TRBJ2-5; V gene: TRBV5-1; CDR3 protein: CASSSTGMEETQYF; CDR3 DNA: TGCGCCAGCAGCTCGACAGGGATGGAAGAGACCCAGTACTTC
D gene: NA; clone size: few; J gene: TRBJ1-5; V gene: TRBV5-1; CDR3 protein: CASSLTGNEGQPQHF; CDR3 DNA: TGCGCCAGCAGCTTGACCGGGAATGAGGGTCAGCCCCAGCATTTT
D gene: NA; clone size: NA; J gene: TRBJ1-1; V gene: TRBV5-1; CDR3 protein: CASSEGSPNTEAFF; CDR3 DNA: TGCGCCAGCAGCGAGGGGTCTCCGAACACTGAAGCTTTCTTT
D gene: NA; clone size: few; J gene: TRBJ2-1; V gene: TRBV24-1; CDR3 protein: CATSDPLAEQFF; CDR3 DNA: TGTGCCACCAGTGATCCTCTAGCTGAGCAGTTCTTC
D gene: TRBD1; clone size: few; J gene: TRBJ1-1; V gene: TRBV6-1; CDR3 protein: CASSESAQGASTEAFF; CDR3 DNA: TGTGCCAGCAGTGAATCGGCACAGGGGGCGAGTACTGAAGCTTTCTTT
D gene: TRBD2; clone size: NA; J gene: TRBJ2-3; V gene: TRBV28; CDR3 protein: CASSLSLAGLNTQYF; CDR3 DNA: TGTGCCAGCAGTTTATCGCTAGCGGGGCTGAATACGCAGTATTTT
D gene: TRBD1; clone size: few; J gene: TRBJ1-2; V gene: TRBV4-1; CDR3 protein: CASGQEAGYGYTF; CDR3 DNA: TGCGCCAGCGGACAGGAGGCCGGCTATGGCTACACCTTC
D gene: TRBD2; clone size: few; J gene: TRBJ2-1; V gene: TRBV19; CDR3 protein: CASSMPGGSEQFF; CDR3 DNA: TGTGCCAGTAGTATGCCGGGGGGAAGTGAGCAGTTCTTC
D gene: NA; clone size: few; J gene: TRBJ1-2; V gene: TRBV4-3; CDR3 protein: CASSIGKGDYGYTF; CDR3 DNA: TGCGCCAGCAGCATTGGTAAAGGGGACTATGGCTACACCTTC
D gene: NA; clone size: NA; J gene: TRBJ2-1; V gene: TRBV5-1; CDR3 protein: CASSLRARGNEQFF; CDR3 DNA: TGCGCCAGCAGCTTGCGGGCCAGGGGCAATGAGCAGTTCTTC
D gene: TRBD1; clone size: NA; J gene: TRBJ2-1; V gene: TRBV7-3; CDR3 protein: CASSLGRQGTYNEQFF; CDR3 DNA: TGTGCCAGCAGCTTAGGTCGACAGGGAACCTACAATGAGCAGTTCTTC
D gene: NA; clone size: many; J gene: TRBJ2-2; V gene: TRBV12-3/TRBV12-4; CDR3 protein: CASSLQGTMFVAGELFF; CDR3 DNA: TGTGCCAGCAGTTTGCAGGGGACGATGTTTGTTGCCGGGGAGCTGTTTTTT
D gene: NA; clone size: NA; J gene: TRBJ2-3; V gene: TRBV3-1; CDR3 protein: CASSQGETRTQYF; CDR3 DNA: TGTGCCAGCAGCCAAGGAGAGACTCGTACGCAGTATTTT
D gene: NA; clone size: NA; J gene: TRBJ2-6; V gene: TRBV3-1; CDR3 protein: CASSQSVVRGANVLTF; CDR3 DNA: TGTGCCAGCAGCCAAAGTGTGGTTCGGGGGGCCAACGTCCTGACTTTC
D gene: TRBD2; clone size: NA; J gene: TRBJ2-7; V gene: TRBV15; CDR3 protein: CATSPVGGFEQYF; CDR3 DNA: TGTGCCACCAGCCCGGTCGGGGGGTTCGAGCAGTACTTC
D gene: NA; clone size: NA; J gene: TRBJ2-7; V gene: TRBV4-1; CDR3 protein: CASSQDSGSGYEQYF; CDR3 DNA: TGCGCCAGCAGCCAAGATTCCGGGAGTGGGTACGAGCAGTACTTC
D gene: NA; clone size: few; J gene: TRBJ2-1; V gene: TRBV7-9; CDR3 protein: CASSLEGVYNEQFF; CDR3 DNA: TGTGCCAGCAGCTTAGAGGGGGTCTACAATGAGCAGTTCTTC
D gene: TRBD1; clone size: few; J gene: TRBJ1-5; V gene: TRBV6-6; CDR3 protein: CASSWDRLNQPQHF; CDR3 DNA: TGTGCCAGCAGTTGGGACAGACTAAATCAGCCCCAGCATTTT
D gene: NA; clone size: NA; J gene: TRBJ2-1; V gene: TRBV15; CDR3 protein: CATSRVSEQFF; CDR3 DNA: TGTGCCACCAGCAGAGTTAGTGAGCAGTTCTTC
D gene: NA; clone size: few; J gene: TRBJ2-7; V gene: TRBV7-2; CDR3 protein: CASSSNSYEQYF; CDR3 DNA: TGTGCCAGCAGCTCCAACTCCTACGAGCAGTACTTC
D gene: TRBD1; clone size: many; J gene: TRBJ1-2; V gene: TRBV12-3/TRBV12-4; CDR3 protein: CASREPRDRLGGYTF; CDR3 DNA: TGTGCCAGTAGAGAACCCCGGGACAGACTGGGAGGCTACACCTTC
D gene: NA; clone size: NA; J gene: TRBJ2-3; V gene: TRBV2; CDR3 protein: CASRFGGPGTDTQYF; CDR3 DNA: TGTGCCAGCAGATTCGGGGGCCCTGGCACAGATACGCAGTATTTT
D gene: NA; clone size: NA; J gene: TRBJ2-2; V gene: TRBV7-2; CDR3 protein: CASSFPGTGELFF; CDR3 DNA: TGTGCCAGCAGCTTCCCAGGGACCGGGGAGCTGTTTTTT
D gene: TRBD1; clone size: many; J gene: TRBJ2-1; V gene: TRBV28; CDR3 protein: CASTSGTGLINEQFF; CDR3 DNA: TGTGCCAGCACCTCAGGGACAGGGCTAATAAATGAGCAGTTCTTC
D gene: NA; clone size: few; J gene: TRBJ1-1; V gene: TRBV5-1; CDR3 protein: CASSLGTENTEAFF; CDR3 DNA: TGCGCCAGCAGCCTAGGGACGGAGAACACTGAAGCTTTCTTT
D gene: NA; clone size: NA; J gene: TRBJ1-1; V gene: TRBV3-1; CDR3 protein: CASSQLIANTEAFF; CDR3 DNA: TGTGCCAGCAGCCAACTGATAGCCAACACTGAAGCTTTCTTT
D gene: NA; clone size: few; J gene: TRBJ1-1; V gene: TRBV6-5; CDR3 protein: CASGRPPWQDLTEAFF; CDR3 DNA: TGTGCCAGCGGACGGCCTCCGTGGCAGGATTTAACTGAAGCTTTCTTT
D gene: NA; clone size: few; J gene: TRBJ2-3; V gene: TRBV6-6; CDR3 protein: CASSPAKEGGDTQYF; CDR3 DNA: TGTGCCAGCAGCCCGGCGAAGGAGGGAGGCGATACGCAGTATTTT
D gene: NA; clone size: NA; J gene: TRBJ2-2; V gene: TRBV11-2; CDR3 protein: CASSPRWSSNTGELFF; CDR3 DNA: TGTGCCAGCAGCCCCCGGTGGTCTTCGAACACCGGGGAGCTGTTTTTT
D gene: TRBD2; clone size: NA; J gene: TRBJ2-2; V gene: TRBV4-3; CDR3 protein: CASSPMVAGGNTGELFF; CDR3 DNA: TGCGCCAGCAGCCCGATGGTAGCGGGGGGGAACACCGGGGAGCTGTTTTTT
D gene: TRBD1; clone size: NA; J gene: TRBJ2-1; V gene: TRBV18; CDR3 protein: CASSPPGQRNNEQFF; CDR3 DNA: TGTGCCAGCTCACCCCCGGGACAGAGAAACAATGAGCAGTTCTTC
D gene: TRBD1; clone size: few; J gene: TRBJ2-7; V gene: TRBV6-6; CDR3 protein: CASIRTGGDEQYF; CDR3 DNA: TGTGCCAGCATCCGGACAGGGGGCGACGAGCAGTACTTC
D gene: NA; clone size: NA; J gene: TRBJ2-5; V gene: TRBV5-1; CDR3 protein: CASSLARSRQETQYF; CDR3 DNA: TGCGCCAGCAGCTTGGCCCGATCTAGGCAAGAGACCCAGTACTTC
D gene: NA; clone size: few; J gene: TRBJ1-6; V gene: TRBV14; CDR3 protein: CASSPTGPGGSPLHF; CDR3 DNA: TGTGCCAGCAGCCCGACGGGCCCCGGGGGGTCACCCCTCCACTTT
D gene: NA; clone size: many; J gene: TRBJ2-1; V gene: TRBV7-9; CDR3 protein: CASSLAGNAAHEQFF; CDR3 DNA: TGTGCCAGCAGCTTAGCAGGGAACGCCGCTCATGAGCAGTTCTTC
D gene: NA; clone size: few; J gene: TRBJ1-1; V gene: TRBV6-5; CDR3 protein: CASSLGPGRARGEAFF; CDR3 DNA: TGTGCCAGCAGTTTAGGCCCGGGCAGGGCACGGGGTGAAGCTTTCTTT
D gene: NA; clone size: few; J gene: TRBJ1-1; V gene: TRBV12-5; CDR3 protein: CASGSPRLGMNTEAFF; CDR3 DNA: TGTGCTAGTGGTTCCCCCCGGCTAGGGATGAACACTGAAGCTTTCTTT
D gene: TRBD1; clone size: few; J gene: TRBJ2-1; V gene: TRBV10-3; CDR3 protein: CAITVSGTGTDNEQFF; CDR3 DNA: TGTGCCATCACGGTATCTGGGACAGGCACCGACAATGAGCAGTTCTTC
D gene: TRBD1; clone size: NA; J gene: TRBJ2-7; V gene: TRBV20-1; CDR3 protein: CSARPWDRPSYEQYF; CDR3 DNA: TGCAGTGCTAGACCTTGGGACAGGCCCTCCTACGAGCAGTACTTC